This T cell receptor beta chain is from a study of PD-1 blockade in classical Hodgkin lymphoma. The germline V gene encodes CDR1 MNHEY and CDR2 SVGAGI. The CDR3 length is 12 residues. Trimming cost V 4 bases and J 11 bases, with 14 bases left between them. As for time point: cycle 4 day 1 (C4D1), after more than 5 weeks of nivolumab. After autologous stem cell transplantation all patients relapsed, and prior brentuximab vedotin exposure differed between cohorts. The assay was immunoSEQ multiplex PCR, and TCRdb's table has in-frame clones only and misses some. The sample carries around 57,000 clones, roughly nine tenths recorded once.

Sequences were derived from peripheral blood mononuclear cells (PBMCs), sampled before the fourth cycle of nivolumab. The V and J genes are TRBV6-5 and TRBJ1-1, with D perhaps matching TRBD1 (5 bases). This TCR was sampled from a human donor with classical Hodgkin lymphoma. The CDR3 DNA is TGTGCCAGCAGTTCCGACAGTGCTCGGGCTTTCTTT. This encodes CASSSDSARAFF.